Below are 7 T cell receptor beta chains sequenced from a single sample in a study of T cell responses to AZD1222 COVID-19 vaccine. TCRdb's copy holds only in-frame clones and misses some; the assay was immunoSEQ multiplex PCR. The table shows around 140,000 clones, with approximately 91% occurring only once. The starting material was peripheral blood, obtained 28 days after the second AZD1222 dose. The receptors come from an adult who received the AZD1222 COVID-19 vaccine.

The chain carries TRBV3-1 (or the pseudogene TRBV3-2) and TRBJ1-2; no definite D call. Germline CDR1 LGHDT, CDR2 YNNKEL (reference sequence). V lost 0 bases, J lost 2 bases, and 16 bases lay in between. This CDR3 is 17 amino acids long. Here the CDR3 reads CASSQDVFVALNYGYTF. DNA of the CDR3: TGTGCCAGCAGCCAAGATGTATTCGTGGCACTCAACTATGGCTACACCTTC.

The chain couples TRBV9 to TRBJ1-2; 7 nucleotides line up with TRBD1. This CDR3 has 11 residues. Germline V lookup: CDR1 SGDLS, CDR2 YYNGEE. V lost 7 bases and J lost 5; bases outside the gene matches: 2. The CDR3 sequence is CASGQVYGYTF. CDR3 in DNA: TGTGCCAGCGGACAGGTTTATGGCTACACCTTC.

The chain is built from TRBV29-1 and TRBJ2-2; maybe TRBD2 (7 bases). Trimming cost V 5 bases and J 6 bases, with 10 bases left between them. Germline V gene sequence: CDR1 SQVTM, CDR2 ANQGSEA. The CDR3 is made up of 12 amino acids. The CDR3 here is CSVRGAAGELFF. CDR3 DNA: TGCAGCGTTCGGGGGGCAGCCGGGGAGCTGTTTTTT.

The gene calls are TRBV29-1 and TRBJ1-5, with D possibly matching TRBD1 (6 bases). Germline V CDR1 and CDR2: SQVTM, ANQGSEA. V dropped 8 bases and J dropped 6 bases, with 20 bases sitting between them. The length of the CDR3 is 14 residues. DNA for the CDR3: TGCAGCACAGTCGGGGGGACAAGGTGTCAGCCCCAGCATTTT. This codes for CSTVGGTRCQPQHF.

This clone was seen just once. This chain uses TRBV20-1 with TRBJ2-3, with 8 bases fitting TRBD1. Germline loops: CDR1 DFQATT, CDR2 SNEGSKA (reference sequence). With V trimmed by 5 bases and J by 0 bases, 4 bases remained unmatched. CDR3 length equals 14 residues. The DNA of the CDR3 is TGCAGTGCTCGTGACAGGGGCAGCACAGATACGCAGTATTTT. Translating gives CSARDRGSTDTQYF.

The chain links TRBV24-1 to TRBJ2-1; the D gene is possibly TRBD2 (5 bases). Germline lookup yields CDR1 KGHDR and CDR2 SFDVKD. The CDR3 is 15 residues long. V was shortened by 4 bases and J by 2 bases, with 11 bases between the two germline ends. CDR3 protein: CATSDRLAPYNEQFF. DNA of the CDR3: TGTGCCACCAGTGACCGTCTAGCTCCCTACAATGAGCAGTTCTTC.

The CDR3 reads CASSAGTGFSPLHF. The CDR3 DNA reads TGTGCCAGCAGCGCCGGGACAGGGTTTTCACCCCTCCACTTT. The chain uses TRBV6-5 and TRBJ1-6, with 9 bases that match TRBD1. V trimming: 6 bases; J trimming: 9 bases; junction bases outside the gene matches: 6. The CDR3 is made up of 14 amino acids. Germline V lookup: CDR1 MNHEY, CDR2 SVGAGI.